Listed below are T cell receptor beta chains from one sample, sequenced in a study of Ad26.COV2.S vaccination and SARS-CoV-2 variants. Profiled with immunoSEQ multiplex PCR; TCRdb holds only in-frame clones, not every one. The sample holds about 260,000 clones, around nine tenths seen once. The sequencing used peripheral blood, collected in a trial of Ad26.COV2.S vaccine versus placebo. The receptors come from a person between 18 and 59 years old who received the Ad26.COV2.S COVID-19 vaccine or a placebo. The CDR3 runs from the conserved cysteine through the conserved F or W. The D gene is left open where the match is weak. Size is stated for part of the rows, as once, few or many counts, or as a class when the clone is expanded.

j_call: TRBJ2-5; clone_size: .; v_call: TRBV2; d_call: .; cdr3_aa: CASLRDALKETQYF; cdr3_nt: TGTGCCAGCCTACGGGACGCTCTTAAAGAGACCCAGTACTTC
j_call: TRBJ1-5; clone_size: .; v_call: TRBV30; d_call: TRBD1; cdr3_aa: CAWSPRQGNQPQHF; cdr3_nt: TGTGCCTGGAGTCCGCGACAGGGAAATCAGCCCCAGCATTTT
j_call: TRBJ2-5; clone_size: .; v_call: TRBV4-3; d_call: .; cdr3_aa: CASSQEWDATQYF; cdr3_nt: TGCGCCAGCAGCCAAGAGTGGGATGCGACCCAGTACTTC
j_call: TRBJ2-3; clone_size: .; v_call: TRBV7-2; d_call: .; cdr3_aa: CASSPPARLSNTDTQYF; cdr3_nt: TGTGCCAGCAGTCCCCCGGCCCGACTTTCCAACACAGATACGCAGTATTTT
j_call: TRBJ2-3; clone_size: .; v_call: TRBV27; d_call: .; cdr3_aa: CASSLSTLGTDTQYF; cdr3_nt: TGTGCCAGCAGTTTATCCACCCTGGGCACAGATACGCAGTATTTT
j_call: TRBJ2-3; clone_size: .; v_call: TRBV29-1; d_call: TRBD1; cdr3_aa: CSSGTGNTDTQYF; cdr3_nt: TGCAGCTCCGGGACAGGCAACACAGATACGCAGTATTTT
j_call: TRBJ2-1; clone_size: .; v_call: TRBV9; d_call: .; cdr3_aa: CASSLLSQDNEQFF; cdr3_nt: TGTGCCAGCAGCCTATTATCGCAGGACAATGAGCAGTTCTTC
j_call: TRBJ2-2; clone_size: .; v_call: TRBV7-2; d_call: .; cdr3_aa: CASSLVGAPGELFF; cdr3_nt: TGTGCCAGCAGCTTAGTGGGGGCCCCCGGGGAGCTGTTTTTT
j_call: TRBJ2-1; clone_size: .; v_call: TRBV5-5; d_call: .; cdr3_aa: CASSLFASANEQFF; cdr3_nt: TGTGCCAGCAGCTTGTTCGCTAGCGCCAATGAGCAGTTCTTC
j_call: TRBJ1-2; clone_size: .; v_call: TRBV30; d_call: TRBD1; cdr3_aa: CAWKRTGTGYGYTF; cdr3_nt: TGTGCCTGGAAAAGGACAGGAACGGGCTATGGCTACACCTTC
j_call: TRBJ2-1; clone_size: .; v_call: TRBV3-1/TRBV3-2; d_call: TRBD2; cdr3_aa: CASSQQGLAGGNEQFF; cdr3_nt: TGTGCCAGCAGCCAGCAGGGACTAGCGGGAGGAAATGAGCAGTTCTTC
j_call: TRBJ2-5; clone_size: .; v_call: TRBV5-4; d_call: TRBD2; cdr3_aa: CASSHQSGGARETQYF; cdr3_nt: TGTGCCAGCAGCCATCAAAGCGGGGGGGCCCGAGAGACCCAGTACTTC
j_call: TRBJ1-5; clone_size: .; v_call: TRBV12-5; d_call: TRBD1; cdr3_aa: CASGSGGFGQPQHF; cdr3_nt: TGTGCTAGTGGTTCAGGGGGCTTCGGTCAGCCCCAGCATTTT
j_call: TRBJ2-5; clone_size: .; v_call: TRBV15; d_call: .; cdr3_aa: CATSRGTGVETQYF; cdr3_nt: TGTGCCACCAGCAGAGGTACCGGGGTAGAGACCCAGTACTTC
j_call: TRBJ2-5; clone_size: once; v_call: TRBV21-1; d_call: .; cdr3_aa: CASSKALTSGVQETQYF; cdr3_nt: TGTGCCAGCAGCAAAGCGCTGACTAGCGGGGTCCAAGAGACCCAGTACTTC
j_call: TRBJ1-3; clone_size: few; v_call: TRBV7-9; d_call: .; cdr3_aa: CATPGDPSGNTIYF; cdr3_nt: TGTGCCACACCTGGGGACCCTTCTGGAAACACCATATATTTT
j_call: TRBJ2-3; clone_size: .; v_call: TRBV13; d_call: .; cdr3_aa: CASSSRRRGGTDTQYF; cdr3_nt: TGTGCCAGCAGCTCCAGGAGGCGGGGTGGCACAGATACGCAGTATTTT
j_call: TRBJ1-2; clone_size: .; v_call: TRBV4-1; d_call: .; cdr3_aa: CASSQEGNFYGYTF; cdr3_nt: TGCGCCAGCAGCCAAGAGGGGAATTTCTATGGCTACACCTTC
j_call: TRBJ2-1; clone_size: .; v_call: TRBV12-3/TRBV12-4; d_call: .; cdr3_aa: CASSRGAREFF; cdr3_nt: TGTGCCAGCAGTCGGGGGGCTAGGGAGTTCTTC
j_call: TRBJ2-1; clone_size: .; v_call: TRBV15; d_call: TRBD2; cdr3_aa: CATSRVTSEQYNEQFF; cdr3_nt: TGTGCCACCAGCAGAGTGACTAGCGAACAATACAATGAGCAGTTCTTC
j_call: TRBJ1-5; clone_size: .; v_call: TRBV30; d_call: .; cdr3_aa: CAWAGGGNQPQHF; cdr3_nt: TGTGCCTGGGCGGGGGGGGGTAATCAGCCCCAGCATTTT
j_call: TRBJ1-2; clone_size: .; v_call: TRBV13; d_call: .; cdr3_aa: CASGGGDVAATF; cdr3_nt: TGTGCCAGCGGGGGAGGAGATGTGGCGGCCACCTTC
j_call: TRBJ2-7; clone_size: .; v_call: TRBV11-2; d_call: TRBD2; cdr3_aa: CASSRGARTSGEYEQYF; cdr3_nt: TGTGCCAGCAGCCGAGGGGCCCGGACTAGCGGGGAGTACGAGCAGTACTTC
j_call: TRBJ2-7; clone_size: once; v_call: TRBV4-3; d_call: TRBD1; cdr3_aa: CASSRDSLSYEQYF; cdr3_nt: TGCGCCAGCAGCCGGGACAGCCTCTCCTACGAGCAGTACTTC
j_call: TRBJ2-1; clone_size: .; v_call: TRBV19; d_call: .; cdr3_aa: CASSLQGFTEQFF; cdr3_nt: TGTGCCAGTAGTCTGCAGGGGTTCACTGAGCAGTTCTTC
j_call: TRBJ2-2; clone_size: .; v_call: TRBV2; d_call: TRBD2; cdr3_aa: CASRGLADTGELFF; cdr3_nt: TGTGCCAGCAGGGGACTAGCGGACACCGGGGAGCTGTTTTTT
j_call: TRBJ1-1; clone_size: .; v_call: TRBV5-8; d_call: .; cdr3_aa: CASSLDGGLMTEAFF; cdr3_nt: TGTGCCAGCAGCTTGGACGGGGGGCTGATGACTGAAGCTTTCTTT
j_call: TRBJ2-1; clone_size: .; v_call: TRBV6-2/TRBV6-3; d_call: .; cdr3_aa: CASTPVVTYPYNEQFF; cdr3_nt: TGTGCCAGCACCCCGGTGGTAACCTACCCCTACAATGAGCAGTTCTTC
j_call: TRBJ1-3; clone_size: .; v_call: TRBV10-3; d_call: .; cdr3_aa: CATSTGTNGNTIYF; cdr3_nt: TGTGCCACCAGCACAGGGACTAATGGAAACACCATATATTTT
j_call: TRBJ1-1; clone_size: .; v_call: TRBV19; d_call: .; cdr3_aa: CASSPPARGNTEAFF; cdr3_nt: TGTGCCAGTAGCCCCCCCGCACGGGGGAACACTGAAGCTTTCTTT
j_call: TRBJ1-3; clone_size: once; v_call: TRBV11-2; d_call: TRBD1; cdr3_aa: CASRPPIGTGPGNTIYF; cdr3_nt: TGTGCCAGCAGGCCTCCCATCGGGACAGGGCCTGGAAACACCATATATTTT
j_call: TRBJ2-1; clone_size: .; v_call: TRBV18; d_call: .; cdr3_aa: CASSPRNEQFF; cdr3_nt: TGTGCCAGCTCACCAAGGAATGAGCAGTTCTTC
j_call: TRBJ2-2; clone_size: .; v_call: TRBV18; d_call: .; cdr3_aa: CASSPLSGELFF; cdr3_nt: TGTGCCAGCTCACCCCTAAGTGGGGAGCTGTTTTTT
j_call: TRBJ1-1; clone_size: .; v_call: TRBV6-5; d_call: .; cdr3_aa: CASMGRYTEAFF; cdr3_nt: TGTGCCAGCATGGGCAGATACACTGAAGCTTTCTTT
j_call: TRBJ1-2; clone_size: .; v_call: TRBV6-5; d_call: .; cdr3_aa: CASSSLPLDNYGYTF; cdr3_nt: TGTGCCAGCAGTTCCCTCCCATTGGACAACTATGGCTACACCTTC
j_call: TRBJ2-6; clone_size: .; v_call: TRBV19; d_call: .; cdr3_aa: CASSIMGDSGANVLTF; cdr3_nt: TGTGCCAGTAGTATAATGGGGGACTCTGGGGCCAACGTCCTGACTTTC
j_call: TRBJ2-1; clone_size: .; v_call: TRBV11-3; d_call: TRBD2; cdr3_aa: CASSLELAGGSSYNEQFF; cdr3_nt: TGTGCCAGCAGCTTAGAACTAGCGGGGGGAAGCTCCTACAATGAGCAGTTCTTC
j_call: TRBJ2-5; clone_size: .; v_call: TRBV10-3; d_call: .; cdr3_aa: CAISELGLAGETQYF; cdr3_nt: TGTGCCATCAGTGAGCTGGGACTGGCAGGAGAGACCCAGTACTTC
j_call: TRBJ1-2; clone_size: .; v_call: TRBV11-2; d_call: TRBD1; cdr3_aa: CASRATGTGSYGYTF; cdr3_nt: TGTGCCAGCAGGGCAACCGGGACAGGTTCATATGGCTACACCTTC
j_call: TRBJ1-1; clone_size: .; v_call: TRBV4-2; d_call: TRBD1; cdr3_aa: CASSQVGQVVTEAFF; cdr3_nt: TGTGCCAGCAGCCAAGTGGGACAGGTAGTCACTGAAGCTTTCTTT
j_call: TRBJ2-7; clone_size: .; v_call: TRBV5-1; d_call: .; cdr3_aa: CASSFSDDPSYEQYF; cdr3_nt: TGCGCCAGCAGCTTTTCGGATGATCCTTCCTACGAGCAGTACTTC
j_call: TRBJ2-1; clone_size: .; v_call: TRBV15; d_call: TRBD2; cdr3_aa: CATSRDPSGNEQFF; cdr3_nt: TGTGCCACCAGCAGAGATCCTAGCGGGAATGAGCAGTTCTTC
j_call: TRBJ1-3; clone_size: .; v_call: TRBV7-6; d_call: .; cdr3_aa: CASSLRSSSGNTIYF; cdr3_nt: TGTGCCAGCAGCTTAAGAAGCAGCTCTGGAAACACCATATATTTT
j_call: TRBJ2-3; clone_size: once; v_call: TRBV18; d_call: .; cdr3_aa: CASSPNGGKADTQYF; cdr3_nt: TGTGCCAGCTCACCAAACGGGGGTAAGGCAGATACGCAGTATTTT